This section outlines one T cell receptor beta chain sequence together with its context. As yet, its antigen is unknown. The sample comes from a study of T cell responses to AZD1222 COVID-19 vaccine. General study findings and limits: Donors were largely white British and mainly female; clonal diversity was possibly underestimated. An increase in Spike-specific TCR breadth and depth was observed after two AZD1222 doses.

Per the germline V gene, CDR1 is MDHEN and CDR2 is SYDVKM. Trimming stripped 4 bases from V and 7 bases from J, with 20 bases between. The CDR3 is 16 residues long. Measured with immunoSEQ multiplex PCR; TCRdb has only the in-frame clones, and not every one. This sample has roughly 100,000 clones, with roughly 89% found just once. This sequence was found in an adult who received the AZD1222 COVID-19 vaccine. Sequencing was performed on peripheral blood, taken 28 days after the second AZD1222 dose. J is TRBJ2-1 and V is TRBV28; weak D call: TRBD1 (6 bases). CDR3 DNA: TGTGCCAGCAGTTCTCCTGGGACACGGGGCTTGAATGAGCAGTTCTTC. This codes for CASSSPGTRGLNEQFF.